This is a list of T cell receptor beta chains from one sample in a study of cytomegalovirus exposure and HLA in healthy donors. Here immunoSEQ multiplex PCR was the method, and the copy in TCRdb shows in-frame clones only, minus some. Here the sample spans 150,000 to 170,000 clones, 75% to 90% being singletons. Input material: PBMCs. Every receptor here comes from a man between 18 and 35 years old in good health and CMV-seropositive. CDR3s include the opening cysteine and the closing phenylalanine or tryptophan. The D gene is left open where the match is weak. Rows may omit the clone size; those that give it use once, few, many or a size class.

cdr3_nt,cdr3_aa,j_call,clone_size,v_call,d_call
TGCGCCAGCAGCCCTAGGAGGGGCGGGGAGCTGTTTTTT,CASSPRRGGELFF,TRBJ2-2,.,TRBV5-1,.
TGTGCCAGCTCACCACCGAGCAGGTCCTACGAGCAGTACTTC,CASSPPSRSYEQYF,TRBJ2-7,.,TRBV18,.
TGCGCCAGCAGCTTGGTCCCAGGGAACACTGAAGCTTTCTTT,CASSLVPGNTEAFF,TRBJ1-1,.,TRBV5-1,.
TGTGCCAGCAGCTCCCGGGACTATGGCTACACCTTC,CASSSRDYGYTF,TRBJ1-2,few,TRBV11-1,.
TGTGCCAGTAGTATAGGGGCTAGCACAGATACGCAGTATTTT,CASSIGASTDTQYF,TRBJ2-3,once,TRBV19,.
TGCGCCAGCAGCCAAGTTTTCGGGGGGCAAAAACTGTTTTTT,CASSQVFGGQKLFF,TRBJ1-4,few,TRBV4-1,.
TGTGCCAGCAGTTACACGCGGGGCGAGCAGTACTTC,CASSYTRGEQYF,TRBJ2-7,.,TRBV6-5,.
TGTGCCAGCAGGACCGGGACAGGGGTGTACGAGCAGTACTTC,CASRTGTGVYEQYF,TRBJ2-7,.,TRBV5-5,TRBD1
TGTGCCAGTAGTCTCCGGACAGGGCGCGACGAGCAGTACTTC,CASSLRTGRDEQYF,TRBJ2-7,.,TRBV19,TRBD1
TGCGCCAGCAGCCAAGTGGGGGCAGGGGGATCCTATGGCTACACCTTC,CASSQVGAGGSYGYTF,TRBJ1-2,.,TRBV4-3,TRBD1
TGTGCCAGCGGCTGGACAGGGGGGGACACTGAAGCTTTCTTT,CASGWTGGDTEAFF,TRBJ1-1,.,TRBV6-5,TRBD1
TGTGCCAGCAGGCGACCTACGGGCTCCTACGAGCAGTACTTC,CASRRPTGSYEQYF,TRBJ2-7,.,TRBV6-5,.
TGCGCCAGCAGCCAAGCTAGCGGGGGGGCAATGGAAAACATTCAGTACTTC,CASSQASGGAMENIQYF,TRBJ2-4,.,TRBV4-3,TRBD2
TGTGCCAGCAGCTTGAGCGGGGGTTTTTCACCCCTCCACTTT,CASSLSGGFSPLHF,TRBJ1-6,.,TRBV7-3,.
TGTGCCAGCAGCGTGGGAGGGGGTTACTACGAGCAGTACTTC,CASSVGGGYYEQYF,TRBJ2-7,.,TRBV9,.
TGTGCCAGTAGTATTGGGACAGGCCCTCTGGGGGATGAGCAGTTCTTC,CASSIGTGPLGDEQFF,TRBJ2-1,.,TRBV19,TRBD1
TGTGCCAGCAGCTTGGAGGCGGGAAGCACAGATACGCAGTATTTT,CASSLEAGSTDTQYF,TRBJ2-3,.,TRBV5-6,.
TGCGCCAGCAGTCCCCGGCTAGCGGGGGGGCGGGAAGATACGCAGTATTTT,CASSPRLAGGREDTQYF,TRBJ2-3,once,TRBV4-3,TRBD2
TGCGCCAGCAGCCTGCAGGGCAATCAGCCCCAGCATTTT,CASSLQGNQPQHF,TRBJ1-5,few,TRBV5-1,.
TGCGCCAGCAGTGAGCGGGAGACCCAGTACTTC,CASSERETQYF,TRBJ2-5,.,TRBV10-2,.
TGTGCCAGCAGCTTGAATTCCAGTCCCTATGGCTACACCTTC,CASSLNSSPYGYTF,TRBJ1-2,.,TRBV5-6,.
TGTGCCAGCAGCTGGCGACTAGCGGGGTCCTACGAGCAGTACTTC,CASSWRLAGSYEQYF,TRBJ2-7,.,TRBV5-6,TRBD2
TGTGCCAGCAGAGAAATTCAGGGGAATGAAAAACTGTTTTTT,CASREIQGNEKLFF,TRBJ1-4,.,TRBV6-1,.
TGTGCCAGCTCACCACGGGAGGTTGCTAACTATGGCTACACCTTC,CASSPREVANYGYTF,TRBJ1-2,few,TRBV18,.
TGTGCCACTAGACAGGGTAATCAGCCCCAGCATTTT,CATRQGNQPQHF,TRBJ1-5,.,TRBV19,TRBD1
TGTGCCAGCAGCTTACGCAGGGGGAAGGGTTCACCCCTCCACTTT,CASSLRRGKGSPLHF,TRBJ1-6,once,TRBV11-2,TRBD1
TGTGCCAGCAGTCCAGGACAGGGAGCTAACTATGGCTACACCTTC,CASSPGQGANYGYTF,TRBJ1-2,.,TRBV27,TRBD1
TGTGCCAGCAGTTTATCCCCCCTTGCAACTAATGAAAAACTGTTTTTT,CASSLSPLATNEKLFF,TRBJ1-4,.,TRBV27,.
TGTGCCAGCAGCTTCTGGACTAGCGGGAGCACAGATACGCAGTATTTT,CASSFWTSGSTDTQYF,TRBJ2-3,.,TRBV7-9,TRBD2
TGTGCCAGCAGCTTCGACTACCTGTACGAGCAGTACTTC,CASSFDYLYEQYF,TRBJ2-7,.,TRBV11-2,.
TGTGCCAGCAGTTACATTAGGACAGGGAGGGGCTATGGCTACACCTTC,CASSYIRTGRGYGYTF,TRBJ1-2,.,TRBV6-5,TRBD1
TGTGCCAGCAGCTCTTCCGGGACTAGCGGTAAAGGAGAGACCCAGTACTTC,CASSSSGTSGKGETQYF,TRBJ2-5,few,TRBV7-6,TRBD2
TGTGCCAGCAGTGAACCCGCTAGCGGGGCCCGCAATGAGCAGTTCTTC,CASSEPASGARNEQFF,TRBJ2-1,.,TRBV6-1,TRBD2
TGTGCCAGCAGCTTGGACAGGTCCTACGAGCAGTACTTC,CASSLDRSYEQYF,TRBJ2-7,.,TRBV11-2,TRBD1